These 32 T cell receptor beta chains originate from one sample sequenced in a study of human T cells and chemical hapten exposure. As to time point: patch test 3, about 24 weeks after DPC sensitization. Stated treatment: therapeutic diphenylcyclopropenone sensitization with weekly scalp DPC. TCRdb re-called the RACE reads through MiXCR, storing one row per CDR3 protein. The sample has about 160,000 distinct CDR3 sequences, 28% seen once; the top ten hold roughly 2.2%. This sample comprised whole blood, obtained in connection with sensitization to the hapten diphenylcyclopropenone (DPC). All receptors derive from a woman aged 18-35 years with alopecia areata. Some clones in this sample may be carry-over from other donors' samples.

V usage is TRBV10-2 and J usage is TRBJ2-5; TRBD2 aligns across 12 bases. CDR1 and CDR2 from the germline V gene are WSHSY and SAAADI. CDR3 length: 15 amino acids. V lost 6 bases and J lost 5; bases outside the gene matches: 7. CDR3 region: CASRSLAGGRETQYF. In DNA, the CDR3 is TGCGCCAGCAGAAGCCTAGCGGGGGGGCGGGAGACCCAGTACTTC.

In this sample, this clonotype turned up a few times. In nucleotides, the CDR3 is TGTGCCAGCAGAGCATACTCTGGGGCCAACGTCCTGACTTTC. It codes for CASRAYSGANVLTF. The chain recombines TRBV6-2 or TRBV6-3 with TRBJ2-6; D is unresolved. The CDR3 sequence is 14 residues long. With 6 bases removed from V and 0 bases from J, the gap between germline ends came to 6 bases. Germline V gene data show CDR1 as MNHEY and CDR2 as SVGEGT.

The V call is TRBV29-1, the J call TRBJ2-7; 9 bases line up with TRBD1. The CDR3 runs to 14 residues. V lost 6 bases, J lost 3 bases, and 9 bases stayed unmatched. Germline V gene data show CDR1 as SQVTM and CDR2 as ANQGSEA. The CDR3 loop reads CSVEPGQGNYEQYF. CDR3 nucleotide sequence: TGCAGCGTCGAGCCTGGACAGGGGAACTACGAGCAGTACTTC.

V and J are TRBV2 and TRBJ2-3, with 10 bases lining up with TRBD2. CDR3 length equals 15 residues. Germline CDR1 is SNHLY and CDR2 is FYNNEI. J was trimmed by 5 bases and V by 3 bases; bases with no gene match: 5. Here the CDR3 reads CASSEERGGKDTQYF. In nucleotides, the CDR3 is TGTGCCAGCAGTGAGGAGCGGGGGGGCAAAGATACGCAGTATTTT.

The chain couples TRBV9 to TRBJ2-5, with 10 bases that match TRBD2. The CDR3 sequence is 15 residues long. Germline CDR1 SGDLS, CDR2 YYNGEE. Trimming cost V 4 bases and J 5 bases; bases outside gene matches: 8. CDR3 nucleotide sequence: TGTGCCAGCAGCCTAGCGGGGGCCAATCCGGAGACCCAGTACTTC. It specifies CASSLAGANPETQYF.

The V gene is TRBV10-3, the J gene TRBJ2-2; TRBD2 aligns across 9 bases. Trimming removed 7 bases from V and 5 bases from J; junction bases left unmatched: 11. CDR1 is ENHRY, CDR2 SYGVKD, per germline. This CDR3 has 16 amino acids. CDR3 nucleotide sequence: TGTGCCATCACCGATCGGGCTAGCGGGATTACCGGGGAGCTGTTTTTT. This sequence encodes CAITDRASGITGELFF.

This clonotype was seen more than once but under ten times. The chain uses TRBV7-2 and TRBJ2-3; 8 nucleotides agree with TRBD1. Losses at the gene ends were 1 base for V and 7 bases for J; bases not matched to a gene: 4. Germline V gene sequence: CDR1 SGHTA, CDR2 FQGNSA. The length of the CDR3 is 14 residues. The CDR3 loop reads CASSLGTGQHTQYF. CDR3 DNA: TGTGCCAGCAGCTTAGGGACAGGGCAACATACGCAGTATTTT.

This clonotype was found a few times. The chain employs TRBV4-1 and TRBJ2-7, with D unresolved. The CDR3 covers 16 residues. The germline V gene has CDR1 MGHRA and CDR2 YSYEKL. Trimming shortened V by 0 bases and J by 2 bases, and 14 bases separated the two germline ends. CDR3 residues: CASSQEEGTVTYEQYF. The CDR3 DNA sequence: TGCGCCAGCAGCCAAGAAGAAGGAACGGTGACCTACGAGCAGTACTTC.

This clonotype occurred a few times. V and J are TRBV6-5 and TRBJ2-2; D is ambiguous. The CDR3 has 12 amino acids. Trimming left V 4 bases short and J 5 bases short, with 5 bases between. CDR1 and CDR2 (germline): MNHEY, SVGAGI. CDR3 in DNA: TGTGCCAGCAGTTCCCCTACCGGGGAGCTGTTTTTT. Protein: CASSSPTGELFF.

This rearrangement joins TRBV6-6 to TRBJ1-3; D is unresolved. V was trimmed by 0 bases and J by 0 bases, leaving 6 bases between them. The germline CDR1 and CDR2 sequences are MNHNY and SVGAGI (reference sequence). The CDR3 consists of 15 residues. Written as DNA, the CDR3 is TGTGCCAGCAGTTACTCGGGCAGCTCTGGAAACACCATATATTTT. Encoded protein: CASSYSGSSGNTIYF.

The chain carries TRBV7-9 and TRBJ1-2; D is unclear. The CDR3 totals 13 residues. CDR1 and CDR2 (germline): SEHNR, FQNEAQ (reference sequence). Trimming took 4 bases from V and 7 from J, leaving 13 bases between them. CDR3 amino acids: CASSSEGGPGYTF. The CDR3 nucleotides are TGTGCCAGCAGCTCGGAGGGCGGCCCTGGCTACACCTTC.

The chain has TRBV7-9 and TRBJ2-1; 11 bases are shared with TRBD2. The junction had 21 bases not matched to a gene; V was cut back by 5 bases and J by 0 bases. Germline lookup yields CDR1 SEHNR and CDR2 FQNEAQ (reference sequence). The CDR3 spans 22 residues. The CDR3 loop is CASSPLGGQRLAGHPSYNEQFF. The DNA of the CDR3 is TGTGCCAGCAGCCCCCTGGGGGGTCAGCGACTAGCGGGGCACCCCTCCTACAATGAGCAGTTCTTC.

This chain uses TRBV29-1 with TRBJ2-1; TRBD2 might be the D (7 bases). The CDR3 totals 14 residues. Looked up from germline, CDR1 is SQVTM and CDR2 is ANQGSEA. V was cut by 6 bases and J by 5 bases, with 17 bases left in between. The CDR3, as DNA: TGCAGCGTCCCGGGGGGCCCTAAACACAATGAGCAGTTCTTC. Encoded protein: CSVPGGPKHNEQFF.

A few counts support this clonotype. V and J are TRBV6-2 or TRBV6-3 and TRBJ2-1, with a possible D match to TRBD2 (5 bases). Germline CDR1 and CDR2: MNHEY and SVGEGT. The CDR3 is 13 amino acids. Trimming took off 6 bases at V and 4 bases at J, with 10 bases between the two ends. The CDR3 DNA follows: TGTGCCAGCAGCATAGGACTGTACAATGAGCAGTTCTTC. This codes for CASSIGLYNEQFF.

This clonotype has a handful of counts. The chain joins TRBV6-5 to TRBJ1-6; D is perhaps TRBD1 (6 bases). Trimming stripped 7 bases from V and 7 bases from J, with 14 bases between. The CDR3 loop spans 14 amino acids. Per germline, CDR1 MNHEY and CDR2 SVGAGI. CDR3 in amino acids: CASKGGSKNSPLHF. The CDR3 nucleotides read TGTGCCAGCAAGGGGGGCTCAAAAAATTCACCCCTCCACTTT.

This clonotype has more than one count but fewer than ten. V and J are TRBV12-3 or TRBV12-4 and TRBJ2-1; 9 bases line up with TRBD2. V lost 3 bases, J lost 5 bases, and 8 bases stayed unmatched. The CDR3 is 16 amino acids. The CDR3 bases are TGTGCCAGCAGTTTGGCTAGCGGGAAGCTGCACAATGAGCAGTTCTTC. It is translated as CASSLASGKLHNEQFF.

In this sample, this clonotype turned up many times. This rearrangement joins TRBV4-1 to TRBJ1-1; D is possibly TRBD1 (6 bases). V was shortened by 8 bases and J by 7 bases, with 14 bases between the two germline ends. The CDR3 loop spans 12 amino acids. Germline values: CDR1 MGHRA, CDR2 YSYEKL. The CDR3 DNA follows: TGCGCCAGCGGGCGGACAGACCGTGAAGCTTTCTTT. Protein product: CASGRTDREAFF.

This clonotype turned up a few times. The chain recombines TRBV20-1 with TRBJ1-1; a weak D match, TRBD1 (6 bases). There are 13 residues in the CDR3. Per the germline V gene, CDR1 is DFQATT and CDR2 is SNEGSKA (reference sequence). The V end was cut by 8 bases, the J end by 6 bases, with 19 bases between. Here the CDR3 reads CSTPGALLPEAFF. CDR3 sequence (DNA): TGCAGTACGCCGGGGGCGTTGCTCCCTGAAGCTTTCTTT.

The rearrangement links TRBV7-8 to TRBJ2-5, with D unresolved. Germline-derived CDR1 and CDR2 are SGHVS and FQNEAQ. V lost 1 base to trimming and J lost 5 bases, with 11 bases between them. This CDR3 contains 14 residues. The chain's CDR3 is CASSLVGHPETQYF. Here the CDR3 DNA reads TGTGCCAGCAGCTTAGTCGGTCACCCGGAGACCCAGTACTTC.

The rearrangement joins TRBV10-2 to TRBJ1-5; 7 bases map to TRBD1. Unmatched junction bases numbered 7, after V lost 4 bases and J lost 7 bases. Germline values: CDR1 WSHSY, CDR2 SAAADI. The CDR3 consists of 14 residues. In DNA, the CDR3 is TGCGCCAGCAGTGGGGCAGGGGGTAAGCAGCCCCAGCATTTT. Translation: CASSGAGGKQPQHF.

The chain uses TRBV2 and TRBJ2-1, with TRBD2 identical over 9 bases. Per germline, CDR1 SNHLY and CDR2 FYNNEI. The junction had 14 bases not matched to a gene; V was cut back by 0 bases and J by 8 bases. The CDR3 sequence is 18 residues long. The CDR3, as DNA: TGTGCCAGCAGTGAAGCGAACGAGCGGGGGGCCCCCTGGGATGAGCAGTTCTTC. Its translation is CASSEANERGAPWDEQFF.

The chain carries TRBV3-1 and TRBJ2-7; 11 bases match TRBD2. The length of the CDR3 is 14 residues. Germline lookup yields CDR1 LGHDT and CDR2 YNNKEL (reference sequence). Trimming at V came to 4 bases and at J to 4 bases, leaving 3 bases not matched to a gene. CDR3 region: CASSPWTSGYEQYF. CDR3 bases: TGTGCCAGCAGCCCTTGGACTAGCGGGTACGAGCAGTACTTC.

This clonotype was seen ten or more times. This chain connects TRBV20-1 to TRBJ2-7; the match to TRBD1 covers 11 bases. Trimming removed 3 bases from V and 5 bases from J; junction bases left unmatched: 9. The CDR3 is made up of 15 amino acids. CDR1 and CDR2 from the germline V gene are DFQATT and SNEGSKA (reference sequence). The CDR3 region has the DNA TGCAGTGCTAGCGGGACAGGGGGATCCCTCCACGAGCAGTACTTC. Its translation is CSASGTGGSLHEQYF.

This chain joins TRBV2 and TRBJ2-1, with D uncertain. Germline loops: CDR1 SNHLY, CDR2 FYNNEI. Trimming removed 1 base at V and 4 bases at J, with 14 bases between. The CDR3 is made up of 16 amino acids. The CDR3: CASSEVGFGIYNEQFF. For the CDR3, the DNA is TGTGCCAGCAGTGAAGTTGGGTTTGGGATATACAATGAGCAGTTCTTC.

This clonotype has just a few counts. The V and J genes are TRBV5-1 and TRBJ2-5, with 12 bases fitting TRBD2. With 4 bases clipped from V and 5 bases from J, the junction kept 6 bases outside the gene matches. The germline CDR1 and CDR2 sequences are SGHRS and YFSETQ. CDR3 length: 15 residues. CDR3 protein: CASSLTSGRMETQYF. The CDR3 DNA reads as TGCGCCAGCAGCCTGACTAGCGGGAGAATGGAGACCCAGTACTTC. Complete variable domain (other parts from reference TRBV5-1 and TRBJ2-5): KAGVTQTPRYLIKTRGQQVTLSCSPISGHRSVSWYQQTPGQGLQFLFEYFSETQRNKGNFPGRFSGRQFSNSRSEMNVSTLELGDSALYLCASSLTSGRMETQYFGPGTRLLVL.

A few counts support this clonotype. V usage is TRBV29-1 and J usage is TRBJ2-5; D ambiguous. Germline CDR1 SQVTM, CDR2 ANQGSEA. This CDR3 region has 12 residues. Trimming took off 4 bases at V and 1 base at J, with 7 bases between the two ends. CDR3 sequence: CSVGASQETQYF. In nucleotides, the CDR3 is TGCAGCGTTGGGGCCAGCCAAGAGACCCAGTACTTC.

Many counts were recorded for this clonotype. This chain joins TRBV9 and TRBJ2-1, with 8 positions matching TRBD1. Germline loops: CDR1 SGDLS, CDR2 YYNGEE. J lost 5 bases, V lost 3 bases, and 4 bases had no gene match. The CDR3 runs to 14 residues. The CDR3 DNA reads TGTGCCAGCAGCGGAGGGACAGGCCACAATGAGCAGTTCTTC. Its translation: CASSGGTGHNEQFF.

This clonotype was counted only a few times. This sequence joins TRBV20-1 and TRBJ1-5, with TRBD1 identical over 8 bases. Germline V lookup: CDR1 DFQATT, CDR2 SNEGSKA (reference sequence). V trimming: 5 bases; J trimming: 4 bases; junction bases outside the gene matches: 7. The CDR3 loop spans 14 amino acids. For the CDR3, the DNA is TGCAGTGCTCTCGGACAGGGTACGAATCAGCCCCAGCATTTT. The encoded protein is CSALGQGTNQPQHF.

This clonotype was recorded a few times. For the CDR3, the DNA is TGCGCCAGCAGCCAAGAGACAGGGTACCCCTACGAGCAGTACTTC. It encodes CASSQETGYPYEQYF. The chain is built from TRBV4-1 and TRBJ2-7; 7 bases line up with TRBD1. This CDR3 has 15 residues. Germline V gene lookup returns CDR1 MGHRA and CDR2 YSYEKL. The junction had 4 bases not matched to a gene; V was cut back by 0 bases and J by 2 bases.

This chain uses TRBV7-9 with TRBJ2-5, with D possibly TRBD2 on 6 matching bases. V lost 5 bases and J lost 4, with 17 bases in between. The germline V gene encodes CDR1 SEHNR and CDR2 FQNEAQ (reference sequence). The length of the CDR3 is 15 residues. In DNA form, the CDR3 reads TGTGCCAGCAGCCGCCTTTCGGGGGAGCGAGAGACCCAGTACTTC. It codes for CASSRLSGERETQYF.

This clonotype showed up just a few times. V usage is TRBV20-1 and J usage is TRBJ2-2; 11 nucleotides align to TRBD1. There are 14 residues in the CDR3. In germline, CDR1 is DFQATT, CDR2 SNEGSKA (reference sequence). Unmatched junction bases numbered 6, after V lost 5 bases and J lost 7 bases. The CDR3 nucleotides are TGCAGTGCTTTGAGGACAGGGGGCGGCGGGGAGCTGTTTTTT. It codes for CSALRTGGGGELFF.

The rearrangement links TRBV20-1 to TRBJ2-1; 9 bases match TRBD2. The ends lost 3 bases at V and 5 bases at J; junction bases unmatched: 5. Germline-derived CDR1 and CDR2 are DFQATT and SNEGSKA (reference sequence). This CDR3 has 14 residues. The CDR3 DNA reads TGCAGTGCTAGTGCGGGGGGGGTTCACAATGAGCAGTTCTTC. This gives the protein CSASAGGVHNEQFF.